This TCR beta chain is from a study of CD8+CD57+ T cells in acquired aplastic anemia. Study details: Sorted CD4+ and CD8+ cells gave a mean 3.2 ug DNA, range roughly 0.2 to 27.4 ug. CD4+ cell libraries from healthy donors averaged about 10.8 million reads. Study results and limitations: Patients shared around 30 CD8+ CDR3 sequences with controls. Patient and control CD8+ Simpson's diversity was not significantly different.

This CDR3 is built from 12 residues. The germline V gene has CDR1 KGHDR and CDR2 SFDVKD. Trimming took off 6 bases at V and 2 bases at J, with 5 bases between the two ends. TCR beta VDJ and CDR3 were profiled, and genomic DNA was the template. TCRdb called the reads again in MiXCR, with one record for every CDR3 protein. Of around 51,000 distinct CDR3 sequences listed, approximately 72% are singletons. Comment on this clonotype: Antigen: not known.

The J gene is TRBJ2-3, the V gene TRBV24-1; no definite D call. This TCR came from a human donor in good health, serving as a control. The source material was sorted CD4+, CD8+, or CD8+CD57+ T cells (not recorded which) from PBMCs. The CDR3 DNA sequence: TGTGCCACCAGTTCGGACACAGATACGCAGTATTTT. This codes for CATSSDTDTQYF.